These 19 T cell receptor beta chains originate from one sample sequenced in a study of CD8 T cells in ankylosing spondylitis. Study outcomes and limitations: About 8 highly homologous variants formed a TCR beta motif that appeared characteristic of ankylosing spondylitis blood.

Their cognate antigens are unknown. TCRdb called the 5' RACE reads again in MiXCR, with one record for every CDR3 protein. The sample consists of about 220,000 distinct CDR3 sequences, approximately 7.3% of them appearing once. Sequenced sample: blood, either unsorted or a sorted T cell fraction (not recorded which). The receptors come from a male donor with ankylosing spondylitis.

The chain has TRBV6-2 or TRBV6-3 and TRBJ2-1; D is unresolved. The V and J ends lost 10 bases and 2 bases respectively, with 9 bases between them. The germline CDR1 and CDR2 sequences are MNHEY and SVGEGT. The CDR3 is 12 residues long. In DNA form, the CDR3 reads TGTGCCATCCTGAATGCCTACAATGAGCAGTTCTTC. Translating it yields CAILNAYNEQFF.

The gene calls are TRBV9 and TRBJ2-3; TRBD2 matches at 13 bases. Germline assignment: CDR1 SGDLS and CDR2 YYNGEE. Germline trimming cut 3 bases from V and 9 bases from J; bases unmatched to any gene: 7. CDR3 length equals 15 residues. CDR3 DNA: TGTGCCAGCAGCGACGGGACTAGCGGGGCGGACACGCAGTATTTT. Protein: CASSDGTSGADTQYF.

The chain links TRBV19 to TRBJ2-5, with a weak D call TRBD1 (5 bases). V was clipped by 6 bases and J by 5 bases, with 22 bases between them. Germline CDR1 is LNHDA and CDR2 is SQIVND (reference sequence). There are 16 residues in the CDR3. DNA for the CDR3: TGTGCCAGTAGCGATACCCCCGACAGTTACGAGGAGACCCAGTACTTC. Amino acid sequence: CASSDTPDSYEETQYF.

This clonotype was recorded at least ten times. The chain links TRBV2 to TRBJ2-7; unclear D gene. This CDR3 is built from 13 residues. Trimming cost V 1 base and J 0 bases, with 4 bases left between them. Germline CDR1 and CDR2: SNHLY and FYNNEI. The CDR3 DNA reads TGTGCCAGCAGTGAAGTGAGCTCCTACGAGCAGTACTTC. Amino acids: CASSEVSSYEQYF.

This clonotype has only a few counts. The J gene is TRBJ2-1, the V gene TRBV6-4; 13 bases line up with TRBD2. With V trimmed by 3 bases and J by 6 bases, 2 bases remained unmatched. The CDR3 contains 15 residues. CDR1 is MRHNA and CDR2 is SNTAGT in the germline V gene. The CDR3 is CASSETSGGLNEQFF. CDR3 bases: TGTGCCAGCAGTGAGACTAGCGGGGGGCTCAATGAGCAGTTCTTC.

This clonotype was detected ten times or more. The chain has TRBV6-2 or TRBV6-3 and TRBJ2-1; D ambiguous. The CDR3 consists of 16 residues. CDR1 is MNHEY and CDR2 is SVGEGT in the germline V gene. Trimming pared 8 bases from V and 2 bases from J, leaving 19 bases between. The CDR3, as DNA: TGTGCCAGCCGAAACTCCCAGATAAAGACCTACAATGAGCAGTTCTTC. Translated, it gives CASRNSQIKTYNEQFF.

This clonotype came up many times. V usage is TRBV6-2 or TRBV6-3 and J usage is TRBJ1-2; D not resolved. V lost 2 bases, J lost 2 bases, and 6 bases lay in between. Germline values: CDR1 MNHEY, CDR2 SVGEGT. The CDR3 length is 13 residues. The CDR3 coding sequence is TGTGCCAGCAGTTACGGGCAGAACTATGGCTACACCTTC. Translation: CASSYGQNYGYTF.

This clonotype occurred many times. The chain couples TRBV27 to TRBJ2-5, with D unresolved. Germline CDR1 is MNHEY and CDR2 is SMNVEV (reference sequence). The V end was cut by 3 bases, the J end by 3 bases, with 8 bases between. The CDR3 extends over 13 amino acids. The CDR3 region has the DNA TGTGCCAGCAGTTTTGACGGCGAAGAGACCCAGTACTTC. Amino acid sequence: CASSFDGEETQYF.

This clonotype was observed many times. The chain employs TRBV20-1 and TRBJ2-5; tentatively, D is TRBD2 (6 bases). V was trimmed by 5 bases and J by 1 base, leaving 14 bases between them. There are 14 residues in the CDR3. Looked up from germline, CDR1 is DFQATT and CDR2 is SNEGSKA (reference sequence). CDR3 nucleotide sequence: TGCAGTGCTTCATCGCTAGCGAGCCAAGAGACCCAGTACTTC. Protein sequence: CSASSLASQETQYF.

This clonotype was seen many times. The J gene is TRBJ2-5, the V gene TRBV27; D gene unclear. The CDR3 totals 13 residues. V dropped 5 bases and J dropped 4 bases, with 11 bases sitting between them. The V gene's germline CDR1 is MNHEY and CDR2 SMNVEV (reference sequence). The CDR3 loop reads CASSRSGGETQYF. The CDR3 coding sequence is TGTGCCAGCAGTCGGTCCGGCGGAGAGACCCAGTACTTC.

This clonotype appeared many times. The CDR3 protein is CASSAVTGGASEAFF. In DNA form, the CDR3 reads TGTGCCAGCAGCGCGGTGACAGGGGGCGCGTCTGAAGCTTTCTTT. The chain has TRBV7-3 and TRBJ1-1, with TRBD1 matching 10 bases. With 5 bases clipped from V and 6 bases from J, the junction kept 9 bases outside the gene matches. This CDR3 is 15 amino acids long. The germline V gene encodes CDR1 SGHTA and CDR2 FQGTGA. The entire variable domain, with the rest obtained from reference TRBV7-3 and TRBJ1-1, is as follows: GAGVSQTPSNKVTEKGKYVELRCDPISGHTALYWYRQSLGQGPEFLIYFQGTGAADDSGLPNDRFFAVRPEGSVSTLKIQRTERGDSAVYLCASSAVTGGASEAFFGQGTRLTVV.

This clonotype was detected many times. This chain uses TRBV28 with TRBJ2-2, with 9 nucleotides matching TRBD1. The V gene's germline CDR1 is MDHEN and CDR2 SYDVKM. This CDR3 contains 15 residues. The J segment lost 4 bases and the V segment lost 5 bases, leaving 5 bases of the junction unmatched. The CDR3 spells CASSLTGGGTGELFF. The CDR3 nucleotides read TGTGCCAGCAGTCTGACAGGGGGGGGCACCGGGGAGCTGTTTTTT.

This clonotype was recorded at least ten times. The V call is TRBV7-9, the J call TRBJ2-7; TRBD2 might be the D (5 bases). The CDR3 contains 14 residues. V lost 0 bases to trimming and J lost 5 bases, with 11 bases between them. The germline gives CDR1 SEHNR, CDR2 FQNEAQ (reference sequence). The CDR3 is CASSLATEVHEQYF. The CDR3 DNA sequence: TGTGCCAGCAGCTTAGCGACGGAGGTCCACGAGCAGTACTTC.

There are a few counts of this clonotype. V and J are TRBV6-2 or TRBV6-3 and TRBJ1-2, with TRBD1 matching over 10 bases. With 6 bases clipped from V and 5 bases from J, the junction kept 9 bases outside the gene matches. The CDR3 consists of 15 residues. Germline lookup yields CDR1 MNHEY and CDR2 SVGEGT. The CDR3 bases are TGTGCCAGCAGAATACCAGACAGGGGGCTTTATGGCTACACCTTC. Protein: CASRIPDRGLYGYTF.

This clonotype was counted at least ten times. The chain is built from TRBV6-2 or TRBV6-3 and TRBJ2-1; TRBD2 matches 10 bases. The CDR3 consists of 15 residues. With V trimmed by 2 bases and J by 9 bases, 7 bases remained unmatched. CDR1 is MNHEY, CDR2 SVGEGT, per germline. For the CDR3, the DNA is TGTGCCAGCAGTTACGGAGCGGGAGGGTGGCCTGAGCAGTTCTTC. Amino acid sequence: CASSYGAGGWPEQFF.

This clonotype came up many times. CDR3 coding DNA: TGTGCCAGCAGCTTAGGCCTAGCGGTTAATGAGCAGTTCTTC. Translated, it gives CASSLGLAVNEQFF. This sequence joins TRBV7-8 and TRBJ2-1; 7 bases agree with TRBD2. Germline loops: CDR1 SGHVS, CDR2 FQNEAQ. The CDR3 consists of 14 residues. Germline trimming cut 1 base from V and 7 bases from J; bases unmatched to any gene: 4.

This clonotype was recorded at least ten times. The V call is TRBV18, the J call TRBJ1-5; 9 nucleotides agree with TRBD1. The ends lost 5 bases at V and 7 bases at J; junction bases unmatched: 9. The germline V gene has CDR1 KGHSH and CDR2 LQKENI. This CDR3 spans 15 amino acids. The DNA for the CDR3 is TGTGCCAGCTCAGCTGGGACAGGGAGAGGGCAGCCCCAGCATTTT. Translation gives CASSAGTGRGQPQHF.

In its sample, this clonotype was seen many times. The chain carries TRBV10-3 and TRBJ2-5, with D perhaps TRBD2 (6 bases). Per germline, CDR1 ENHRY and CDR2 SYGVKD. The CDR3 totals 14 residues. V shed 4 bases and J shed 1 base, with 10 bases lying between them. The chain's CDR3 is CAISGGGPQETQYF. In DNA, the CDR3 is TGTGCCATCAGTGGGGGAGGTCCCCAAGAGACCCAGTACTTC.

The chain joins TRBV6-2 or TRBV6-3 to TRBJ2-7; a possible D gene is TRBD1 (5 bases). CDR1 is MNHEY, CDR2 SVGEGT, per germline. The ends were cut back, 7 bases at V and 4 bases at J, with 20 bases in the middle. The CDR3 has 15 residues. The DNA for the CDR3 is TGTGCCAGCACGCCGTTCAGGGCTGGGAATTACGAGCAGTACTTC. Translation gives CASTPFRAGNYEQYF.